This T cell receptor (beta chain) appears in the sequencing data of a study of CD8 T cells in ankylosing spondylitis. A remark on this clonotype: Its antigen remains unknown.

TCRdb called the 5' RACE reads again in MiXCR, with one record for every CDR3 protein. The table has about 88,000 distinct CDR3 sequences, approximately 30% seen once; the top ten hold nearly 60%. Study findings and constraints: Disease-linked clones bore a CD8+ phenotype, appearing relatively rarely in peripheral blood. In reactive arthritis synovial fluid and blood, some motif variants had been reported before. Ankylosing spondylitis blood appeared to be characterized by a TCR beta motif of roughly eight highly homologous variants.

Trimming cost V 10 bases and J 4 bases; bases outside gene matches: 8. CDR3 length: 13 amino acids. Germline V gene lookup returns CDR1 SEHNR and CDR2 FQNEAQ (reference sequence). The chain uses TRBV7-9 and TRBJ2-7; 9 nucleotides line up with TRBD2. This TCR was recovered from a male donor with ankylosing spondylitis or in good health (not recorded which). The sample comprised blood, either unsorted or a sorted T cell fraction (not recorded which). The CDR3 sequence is CATTPSGTYEQYF. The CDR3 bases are TGTGCCACAACCCCTAGCGGGACTTACGAGCAGTACTTC.